This entry features one T cell receptor (beta chain) sequence. This clone was detected a few times. Which antigen it targets is not known. The input lacks base qualities; no much larger clone sits a single base away. Each collaborating institution followed its own protocols to collect whole blood in K2EDTA tubes. Collaborator samples were shipped for TCRbeta analysis as frozen whole blood, isolated PBMCs, or DNA extracted from either sample type. V is cut by 4 bases and J by 8 bases, and the space between the germline ends is 19 bases. As encoded in the germline V gene, CDR1 is SGHRS while CDR2 is YFSETQ. Including cysteine and phenylalanine, the CDR3 has 16 amino acids. Just CDR3 DNA is preserved here, 48 bases in frame from base 1. The immunoSEQ Assay, a bias-controlled multiplex PCR, was used to amplify TCRbeta CDR3 regions from genomic DNA. The study's processing was this. Within the assay, amplification of reference gene primers was used to estimate how many nucleated cells each sample contained. To quantify the absolute abundance of each unique TCRbeta CDR3 rearrangement, sequence reads were collapsed and filtered. For each sample, productive Simpson clonality was calculated by taking the square root of Simpson's diversity index across productive rearrangements. TCRdb provides this immuneACCESS table in a form limited to in-frame rearrangements. Some clones are lacking; in checked studies, under half of them reflect an unresolved V gene, and why the rest are absent is not known. That table gives V, J and clone size, and the DNA gave D and trimming. The sample yields 68,000 or so clones; around nine tenths were counted once. Around 2.7% of the sample belongs to the ten largest clones.

The data derive from a study of blood T cell repertoires in COVID-19 (dated by TCRdb to about 2020). Regarding the research as a whole: Samples covering the acute and convalescent phases of COVID-19 were provided by collaborators in the United States, Italy and Spain. Samples came from the ongoing ImmuneRACE study (first 160 participants) plus 1,254 subjects from 6 global collaborators. Where available, HLA class I and class II types were obtained from metadata supplied by the sample provider rather than from assay-based typing. The dataset comprised deeply sampled blood TCRbeta repertoires from subjects exposed to, actively infected with, or recovered from COVID-19. Sample metadata almost always included a de-identified subject ID, COVID-19 status, age in years and sex. The prospective study material was composed of cDNA or gDNA derived from T cells, B-cell-depleted T cells, or PBMCs. The repertoires were made available in a free public database intended to serve as a resource for research on the immune response to SARS-CoV-2. The paper as a whole reports these results and caveats: The amount of clinical and demographic metadata varied by source and participant and was provided uncurated.

The TCR sequence derives from a man between 65 and 85 years old with active or convalescent COVID-19. The sequenced sample was peripheral blood. The receptor chain draws on TRBV5-1 and TRBJ1-6; the D gene is possibly TRBD1, with 6 bases matching. The CDR3 corresponds to CASSVDGQPRDSPLHF. The sequence in DNA is TGCGCCAGCAGCGTGGACGGACAGCCTAGGGATTCACCCCTCCACTTT.